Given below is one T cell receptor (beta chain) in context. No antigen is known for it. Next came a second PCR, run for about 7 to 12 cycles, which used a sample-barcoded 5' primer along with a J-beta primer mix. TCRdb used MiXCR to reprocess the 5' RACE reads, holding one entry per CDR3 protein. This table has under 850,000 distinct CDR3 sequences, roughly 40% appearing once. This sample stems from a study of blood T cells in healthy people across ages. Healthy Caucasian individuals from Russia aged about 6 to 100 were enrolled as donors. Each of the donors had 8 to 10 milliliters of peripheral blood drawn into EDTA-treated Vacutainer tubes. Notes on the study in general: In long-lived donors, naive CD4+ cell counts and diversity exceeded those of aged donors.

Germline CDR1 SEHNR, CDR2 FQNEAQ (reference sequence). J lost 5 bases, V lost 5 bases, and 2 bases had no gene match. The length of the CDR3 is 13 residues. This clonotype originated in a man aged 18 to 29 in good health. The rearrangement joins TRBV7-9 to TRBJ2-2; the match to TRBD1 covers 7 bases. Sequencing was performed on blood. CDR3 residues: CASSRDSTGELFF. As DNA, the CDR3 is TGTGCCAGCAGCCGGGACAGTACCGGGGAGCTGTTTTTT. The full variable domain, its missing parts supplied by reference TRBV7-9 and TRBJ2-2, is DTGVSQNPRHKITKRGQNVTFRCDPISEHNRLYWYRQTLGQGPEFLTYFQNEAQLEKSRLLSDRFSAERPKGSFSTLEIQRTEQGDSAMYLCASSRDSTGELFFGEGSRLTVL.